The present TCR beta chain was sequenced within a study of control samples from healthy donors and cancer patients. Generated by immunoSEQ multiplex PCR, the TCRdb table keeps only in-frame clones and is missing some. The data show 150,000 to 200,000 clones, 80% to 90% seen once. Germline CDR1 ENHRY, CDR2 SYGVKD. The length of the CDR3 is 11 residues. V lost 3 bases to trimming and J lost 13 bases, with 9 bases between them. The TCR originated in a man aged 25 to 40 in good health. Sequences were obtained from blood. The chain uses TRBV10-3 and TRBJ1-4, with no clear D. Here the CDR3 DNA reads TGTGCCATCAGTGAAGGTCTGGGACTGTTTTTT. It specifies CAISEGLGLFF.